Included here is one TCR beta chain sequence, with context. Original analysis: Counts of nucleated cells, estimated from reference gene primer amplification, were obtained. Repertoires were generated with immunoSEQ multiplex PCR, while TCRdb's copy carries only in-frame clones and drops some. That table furnishes V, J and clone size, whereas the DNA furnished D and trimming. Here the sample spans hundreds of thousands of clones, about nine tenths being singletons. The data were taken from a study of blood T cell repertoires in COVID-19. At the level of the study: The United States, Italy and Spain were the sources of the acute and convalescent COVID-19 samples. PBMCs, B-cell-depleted T cells, or T cells were the source of the cDNA or gDNA that made up the material.

CDR1 and CDR2 (germline): SGHRS, YFSETQ. J was trimmed by 0 bases and V by 0 bases; bases with no gene match: 8. The CDR3 loop spans 19 amino acids. This rearrangement joins TRBV5-1 to TRBJ2-2; 10 positions agree with TRBD2. The sample taken for sequencing was PBMCs or T cells enriched from blood (not recorded which). The TCR sequence derives from a man aged 55 to 69 who had recovered from COVID-19. CDR3 in amino acids: CASSLVGLAGAANTGELFF. CDR3 DNA: TGCGCCAGCAGCTTGGTTGGGCTAGCGGGAGCCGCGAACACCGGGGAGCTGTTTTTT.